These 26 T cell receptor beta chains came from one sample sequenced in a study of cytomegalovirus exposure and HLA in healthy donors. Primers for the PCR totalled 60 Vbeta and 13 Jbeta. Clones were read by immunoSEQ multiplex PCR, and TCRdb kept only the in-frame ones, dropping some. The sample lists roughly 150,000 clones, 80% occurring once. Sequences were obtained from PBMCs. These TCRs come from a female donor in good health and CMV-seronegative.

This rearrangement joins TRBV4-2 to TRBJ2-7, with a tentative D call TRBD2 (5 bases). This CDR3 has 12 residues. In germline, CDR1 is LGHNA, CDR2 YNFKEQ. Trimming removed 4 bases from V and 3 bases from J, with 7 bases in between. CDR3 nucleotide sequence: TGTGCCAGCAGCCCCGGAGGCTACGAGCAGTACTTC. It is translated as CASSPGGYEQYF.

The sample holds many counts of this clone. The chain carries TRBV18 and TRBJ2-1; 11 bases map to TRBD1. The CDR3 spans 15 residues. V shed 5 bases, J shed 7 bases, and the junction held 7 bases outside the gene matches. Germline V CDR1 and CDR2: KGHSH, LQKENI. The CDR3: CASSAPGTGGNEQFF. The CDR3 nucleotides read TGTGCCAGCTCAGCCCCCGGGACAGGGGGGAATGAGCAGTTCTTC.

This sequence joins TRBV19 and TRBJ2-1; 14 bases map to TRBD2. The CDR3 loop spans 17 amino acids. Germline CDR1 LNHDA, CDR2 SQIVND (reference sequence). After removal of 0 bases from V and 7 bases from J, the junction contained 5 bases not matched to a gene. CDR3: CASSIDVRTSGRNEQFF. CDR3 DNA sequence: TGTGCCAGTAGTATAGATGTGAGGACTAGCGGGAGGAATGAGCAGTTCTTC.

A note on this clone: The sample holds other DNA sequences that translate to the same CDR3. The chain recombines TRBV28 with TRBJ1-1, with D uncertain. Trimming took 3 bases from V and 1 from J, leaving 6 bases between them. From germline, CDR1 is MDHEN and CDR2 SYDVKM. The CDR3 sequence is 13 residues long. The CDR3 is CASSFRRNTEAFF. The CDR3 coding sequence is TGTGCCAGCAGTTTCCGGAGGAACACTGAAGCTTTCTTT. The full variable domain, its missing parts supplied by reference TRBV28 and TRBJ1-1, is DVKVTQSSRYLVKRTGEKVFLECVQDMDHENMFWYRQDPGLGLRLIYFSYDVKMKEKGDIPEGYSVSREKKERFSLILESASTNQTSMYLCASSFRRNTEAFFGQGTRLTVV.

The chain is built from TRBV19 and TRBJ2-1; D perhaps matches TRBD2 (5 bases). CDR3 size: 13 residues. Looked up from germline, CDR1 is LNHDA and CDR2 is SQIVND (reference sequence). Trimming cost V 5 bases and J 3 bases, with 8 bases left between them. The DNA of the CDR3 is TGTGCCAGTAGTCCCCGGGGCTACAATGAGCAGTTCTTC. Translated, it gives CASSPRGYNEQFF.

The chain joins TRBV6-1 to TRBJ1-1; 10 bases align to TRBD1. The CDR3 runs to 15 residues. The germline CDR1 and CDR2 sequences are MNHNS and SASEGT. The J segment lost 4 bases and the V segment lost 3 bases, leaving 5 bases of the junction unmatched. DNA of the CDR3: TGTGCCAGCAGTGAGAAGACAGGGGGCCTCACTGAAGCTTTCTTT. It codes for CASSEKTGGLTEAFF.

The sample holds one count of this clone. The chain combines TRBV7-8 with TRBJ2-5; TRBD1 matches at 7 bases. J lost 1 base, V lost 4 bases, and 9 bases had no gene match. The germline V gene has CDR1 SGHVS and CDR2 FQNEAQ. The CDR3 extends over 16 amino acids. CDR3 sequence (DNA): TGTGCCAGCAGCTCCCGAGCGACAGGGACCCAAGAGACCCAGTACTTC. This encodes CASSSRATGTQETQYF.

The chain carries TRBV30 and TRBJ2-3; D possibly corresponds to TRBD1 (6 bases). V lost 5 bases and J 6 bases, leaving 12 bases between the germline ends. CDR3 length: 12 amino acids. CDR1 and CDR2 from the germline V gene are GTSNPN and SVGIG (reference sequence). CDR3 nucleotide sequence: TGTGCCTGGGGGGGCAGGAGTGATACGCAGTATTTT. The encoded protein is CAWGGRSDTQYF. The full variable domain, completed using reference TRBV30 and TRBJ2-3, is SQTIHQWPATLVQPVGSPLSLECTVEGTSNPNLYWYRQAAGRGLQLLFYSVGIGQISSEVPQNLSASRPQDRQFILSSKKLLLSDSGFYLCAWGGRSDTQYFGPGTRLTVL.

In this sample, this clone turned up once. V gene TRBV5-4 combines with J gene TRBJ2-1, with a possible D match to TRBD1 (6 bases). This CDR3 region has 16 residues. Germline V gives CDR1 SGHNT, CDR2 YYREEE (reference sequence). V was clipped by 4 bases and J by 5 bases, with 19 bases between them. CDR3 nucleotide sequence: TGTGCCAGCAGCAGTAGGGTAGCAGGGGTGGACAATGAGCAGTTCTTC. It codes for CASSSRVAGVDNEQFF.

This clone has a handful of counts. The V call is TRBV28, the J call TRBJ2-7; D is undetermined. V was trimmed by 3 bases and J by 3 bases, leaving 3 bases between them. The CDR3 has 11 residues. Germline V CDR1 and CDR2: MDHEN, SYDVKM. The CDR3 protein is CASSLYYEQYF. CDR3 nucleotide sequence: TGTGCCAGCAGTTTGTACTACGAGCAGTACTTC.

The rearrangement uses TRBV5-1 and TRBJ2-3, with 8 bases identical to TRBD2. J was trimmed by 2 bases and V by 2 bases; bases with no gene match: 7. CDR1 is SGHRS, CDR2 YFSETQ, per germline. This CDR3 spans 16 amino acids. DNA for the CDR3: TGCGCCAGCAGCTTATTACTAGCGGACAACACAGATACGCAGTATTTT. Its protein is CASSLLLADNTDTQYF.

This clone appeared a few times. This chain links TRBV13 with TRBJ1-1; D possibly corresponds to TRBD1 (6 bases). V was pared by 5 bases and J by 1 base, with 11 bases between. Germline assignment: CDR1 PRHDT and CDR2 FYEKMQ (reference sequence). The CDR3 runs 14 residues. The CDR3: CASSTAGENTEAFF. CDR3 bases: TGTGCCAGCAGCACCGCAGGGGAGAACACTGAAGCTTTCTTT.

This chain joins TRBV11-2 and TRBJ2-5, with 9 bases identical to TRBD2. Germline trimming cut 5 bases from V and 5 bases from J; bases unmatched to any gene: 6. CDR3 length: 14 residues. Looked up from germline, CDR1 is SGHAT and CDR2 is FQNNGV. The CDR3 loop is CASSGAGGPETQYF. The DNA of the CDR3 is TGTGCCAGCAGCGGAGCGGGAGGACCGGAGACCCAGTACTTC. Full variable domain (rest looked up from reference TRBV11-2 and TRBJ2-5): EAGVAQSPRYKIIEKRQSVAFWCNPISGHATLYWYQQILGQGPKLLIQFQNNGVVDDSQLPKDRFSAERLKGVDSTLKIQPAKLEDSAVYLCASSGAGGPETQYFGPGTRLLVL.

The chain couples TRBV4-1 to TRBJ1-5, with TRBD1 matching over 9 bases. Losses at the gene ends were 0 bases for V and 3 bases for J; bases not matched to a gene: 9. CDR3 length: 18 amino acids. The V gene's germline CDR1 is MGHRA and CDR2 YSYEKL. The CDR3 sequence: CASSQDPGTGSANQPQHF. For the CDR3, the DNA is TGCGCCAGCAGCCAAGATCCGGGGACAGGGAGTGCCAATCAGCCCCAGCATTTT.

V and J are TRBV27 and TRBJ2-3, with TRBD2 matching 8 bases. The V segment lost 7 bases and the J segment 1 base; nucleotides outside the gene matches: 4. The CDR3 totals 14 residues. Germline lookup yields CDR1 MNHEY and CDR2 SMNVEV (reference sequence). CDR3 sequence (DNA): TGTGCCAGCAATCTACTAGCGGGCACAGATACGCAGTATTTT. As protein: CASNLLAGTDTQYF.

V and J are TRBV7-2 and TRBJ2-1, with TRBD1 matching over 7 bases. This CDR3 spans 15 amino acids. Germline V CDR1 and CDR2: SGHTA, FQGNSA. V lost 4 bases, J lost 8 bases, and 11 bases stayed unmatched. The CDR3: CASSSQGRGVDEQFF. CDR3 sequence (DNA): TGTGCCAGCAGCTCACAGGGGCGAGGAGTCGATGAGCAGTTCTTC.

V gene TRBV27 combines with J gene TRBJ2-5; 11 nucleotides line up with TRBD1. The germline V gene has CDR1 MNHEY and CDR2 SMNVEV (reference sequence). This CDR3 has 16 amino acids. V lost 0 bases to trimming and J lost 3 bases; unmatched junction nucleotides: 3. CDR3 sequence reads: CASSLSGGQGEETQYF. The DNA of the CDR3 is TGTGCCAGCAGTTTATCGGGGGGACAGGGGGAAGAGACCCAGTACTTC.

By share, this clone counts as medium-sized. The chain couples TRBV6-1 to TRBJ2-7, with D tentatively TRBD2 (6 bases). Germline CDR1 reads MNHNS; CDR2 reads SASEGT. The CDR3 loop spans 17 amino acids. V lost 4 bases and J 3 bases, leaving 22 bases between the germline ends. This CDR3 reads CASSVRYTTGVGYEQYF. The CDR3 DNA reads as TGTGCCAGCAGTGTACGCTACACGACGGGAGTCGGCTACGAGCAGTACTTC.

This clone was seen only once. V and J are TRBV5-1 and TRBJ2-7, with D perhaps TRBD1 (6 bases). There are 16 residues in the CDR3. Germline values: CDR1 SGHRS, CDR2 YFSETQ. V lost 6 bases, J lost 3 bases, and 22 bases lay in between. This CDR3 is CASNPVWDTDNYEQYF. In DNA, the CDR3 is TGCGCCAGCAACCCCGTGTGGGACACCGATAACTACGAGCAGTACTTC.

The V call is TRBV10-3, the J call TRBJ1-1; D possibly corresponds to TRBD1 (5 bases). V lost 8 bases, J lost 1 base, and 23 bases lay in between. The CDR3 loop spans 17 amino acids. Germline loops: CDR1 ENHRY, CDR2 SYGVKD. CDR3 loop: CAIAEPKGLDRNTEAFF. CDR3 DNA sequence: TGTGCCATCGCGGAGCCAAAGGGGCTCGATAGGAACACTGAAGCTTTCTTT.

The V and J genes are TRBV28 and TRBJ1-1, with TRBD1 as a possible D gene (6 bases). CDR3 length: 14 amino acids. Germline CDR1 is MDHEN and CDR2 is SYDVKM. V shed 4 bases and J shed 4 bases, with 13 bases lying between them. The CDR3 bases are TGTGCCAGCAGTTGGGGGGGGCTCGGCACTGAAGCTTTCTTT. Protein product: CASSWGGLGTEAFF.

The chain combines TRBV29-1 with TRBJ2-1, with TRBD1 matching over 8 bases. CDR3 length equals 15 residues. Germline lookup yields CDR1 SQVTM and CDR2 ANQGSEA. With V trimmed by 7 bases and J by 4 bases, 12 bases remained unmatched. As DNA, the CDR3 is TGCAGCGCGCCTGGGGACAGGACAAGTTACAATGAGCAGTTCTTC. The encoded protein is CSAPGDRTSYNEQFF.

The gene calls are TRBV28 and TRBJ2-5; 8 positions match TRBD1. The CDR3 length is 17 residues. Germline loops: CDR1 MDHEN, CDR2 SYDVKM. V gave up 5 bases and J gave up 3 bases; unmatched junction bases: 14. CDR3 DNA: TGTGCCAGCAGTCCCCTTCGACAGGGGACAAGAAAAGAGACCCAGTACTTC. Its translation: CASSPLRQGTRKETQYF.

The V and J genes are TRBV7-9 and TRBJ1-1; 8 nucleotides line up with TRBD1. Germline CDR1 SEHNR, CDR2 FQNEAQ (reference sequence). Trimming removed 5 bases from V and 5 bases from J; junction bases left unmatched: 10. The CDR3 runs 15 residues. Here the CDR3 reads CASSAGQVFGTEAFF. CDR3 coding DNA: TGTGCCAGCAGCGCGGGACAGGTGTTTGGAACTGAAGCTTTCTTT.

This chain connects TRBV6-5 to TRBJ2-3, with D perhaps TRBD1 (6 bases). Trimming left V 2 bases short and J 4 bases short, with 13 bases between. This CDR3 region has 15 residues. Germline assignment: CDR1 MNHEY and CDR2 SVGAGI. CDR3: CASSYGRGVADTQYF. CDR3 in DNA: TGTGCCAGCAGTTACGGCAGGGGTGTCGCAGATACGCAGTATTTT.

This sequence joins TRBV27 and TRBJ2-7; a possible D gene is TRBD1 (6 bases). V was cut by 2 bases and J by 3 bases, with 11 bases left in between. Germline CDR1 is MNHEY and CDR2 is SMNVEV (reference sequence). The CDR3 contains 14 residues. CDR3 nucleotide sequence: TGTGCCAGCAGTTTAAGAGAAGGGGGCTACGAGCAGTACTTC. Residues: CASSLREGGYEQYF.